Presented here are 19 T cell receptor beta chains from one specimen sequenced in a study of T cell responses to AZD1222 COVID-19 vaccine. TCRdb keeps only in-frame clones here, not all; method: immunoSEQ multiplex PCR. The table lists 130,000 or so clones, around 90% of them singletons. This specimen was peripheral blood, taken 28 days after the second AZD1222 dose. These TCRs come from an adult who received the AZD1222 COVID-19 vaccine.

The CDR3 DNA reads TGTGCCAGCACGGGGACTAGCGGGAGACGTGGGGGGCAGTATTTT. This encodes CASTGTSGRRGGQYF. The J gene is TRBJ2-3, the V gene TRBV2, with 14 bases identical to TRBD2. Germline lookup yields CDR1 SNHLY and CDR2 FYNNEI. CDR3 length: 15 residues. V was pared by 7 bases and J by 11 bases, with 11 bases of the junction left unmatched.

The chain recombines TRBV5-4 with TRBJ2-1; no reliable D call. CDR1 and CDR2 (germline): SGHNT, YYREEE (reference sequence). This CDR3 is built from 16 residues. The V gene lost 1 base and the J gene lost 0 bases, with 11 bases spanning the gap. This chain's CDR3 is CASSLRISGSYNEQFF. The CDR3 DNA sequence: TGTGCCAGCAGCTTGCGCATTTCGGGCTCCTACAATGAGCAGTTCTTC.

This clone is a singleton in its sample. The chain carries TRBV20-1 and TRBJ2-5; the D is unclear. Germline CDR1 reads DFQATT; CDR2 reads SNEGSKA (reference sequence). V dropped 3 bases and J dropped 1 base, with 3 bases sitting between them. This CDR3 has 11 amino acids. The CDR3 region is CSASFQETQYF. As DNA, the CDR3 is TGCAGTGCTAGTTTCCAAGAGACCCAGTACTTC.

The chain joins TRBV7-8 to TRBJ2-7; 11 bases are a match to TRBD2. Germline CDR1 SGHVS, CDR2 FQNEAQ. The CDR3 totals 15 residues. V lost 5 bases and J lost 2; bases outside the gene matches: 5. CDR3 nucleotides: TGTGCCAGCAGCACGACTAGCGGGGCGACCTACGAGCAGTACTTC. Its translation is CASSTTSGATYEQYF.

The chain is built from TRBV11-3 and TRBJ1-2; D might be TRBD1 (6 bases). The length of the CDR3 is 14 residues. V lost 0 bases and J 6 bases, leaving 11 bases between the germline ends. Germline loops: CDR1 SGHNT, CDR2 YENEEA. Here the CDR3 reads CASSLDTGGNGYTF. The CDR3 DNA reads as TGTGCCAGCAGCTTAGATACTGGGGGCAATGGCTACACCTTC.

This chain connects TRBV5-1 to TRBJ1-1, with no clear D. This CDR3 is built from 15 residues. Germline V gives CDR1 SGHRS, CDR2 YFSETQ. The V end lost 4 bases, the J end lost 1 base, and 14 bases lay between the germline ends. The CDR3 nucleotides read TGCGCCAGCAGCGCATTACAGAACACGAACACTGAAGCTTTCTTT. Its translation is CASSALQNTNTEAFF.

The chain recombines TRBV7-6 with TRBJ2-1; 11 bases are a match to TRBD2. Germline lookup yields CDR1 SGHVS and CDR2 FNYEAQ. CDR3 length equals 17 residues. With V trimmed by 4 bases and J by 3 bases, 8 bases remained unmatched. CDR3 sequence reads: CASSSDSGGAVYNEQFF. CDR3 sequence (DNA): TGTGCCAGCAGCTCGGATAGCGGGGGGGCAGTCTACAATGAGCAGTTCTTC.

This chain joins TRBV19 and TRBJ1-5, with TRBD1 as a possible D gene (6 bases). Germline assignment: CDR1 LNHDA and CDR2 SQIVND (reference sequence). V shed 10 bases and J shed 5 bases, with 21 bases lying between them. The CDR3 totals 15 residues. CDR3 sequence (DNA): TGTGCCACCAAAAGGGGGGCAGGGAATTATCAGCCCCAGCATTTT. It codes for CATKRGAGNYQPQHF.

CDR3 loop: CASTPLGVGNTIYF. CDR3 coding DNA: TGTGCCAGTACCCCCCTCGGGGTTGGAAACACCATATATTTT. The rearrangement links TRBV19 to TRBJ1-3; D is unresolved. Germline CDR1 LNHDA, CDR2 SQIVND (reference sequence). V gave up 7 bases and J gave up 3 bases, with 13 bases separating them. The CDR3 totals 14 residues.

The V gene is TRBV20-1, the J gene TRBJ2-5; D unresolved. Germline assignment: CDR1 DFQATT and CDR2 SNEGSKA (reference sequence). This CDR3 region has 11 residues. Between the trimmed V and J ends, which lost 0 bases and 11 bases, there was a span of 10 bases. The CDR3 DNA sequence: TGCAGTGCTAGAGATCCTCCGAGGCAGTACTTC. It specifies CSARDPPRQYF.

This clone was observed once. This chain joins TRBV6-6 and TRBJ2-6; D gene ambiguous. Germline CDR1 and CDR2: MNHNY and SVGAGI (reference sequence). CDR3 length equals 19 residues. V lost 5 bases and J 1 base, leaving 21 bases between the germline ends. In DNA form, the CDR3 reads TGTGCCAGCAGTCTTTTTGGGTCCACCTATCCATCTGGGGCCAACGTCCTGACTTTC. Translated, it gives CASSLFGSTYPSGANVLTF.

The CDR3 DNA reads as TGTGCCTGGAGTGTATCTCTTAGGGCAGATACGCAGTATTTT. Protein product: CAWSVSLRADTQYF. This chain links TRBV30 with TRBJ2-3; D gene unclear. CDR3 length equals 14 residues. V shed 0 bases and J shed 4 bases, with 11 bases lying between them. Per germline, CDR1 GTSNPN and CDR2 SVGIG (reference sequence).

The chain uses TRBV18 and TRBJ1-2, with no clear D. Trimming stripped 4 bases from V and 4 bases from J, with 10 bases between. The CDR3 has 13 residues. Germline-derived CDR1 and CDR2 are KGHSH and LQKENI. CDR3 nucleotides: TGTGCCAGCTCACTTTCGGACGGCTATGGCTACACCTTC. As protein: CASSLSDGYGYTF.

The genes are TRBV29-1 and TRBJ1-2, with a possible D match to TRBD1 (5 bases). This CDR3 contains 14 residues. The germline CDR1 and CDR2 sequences are SQVTM and ANQGSEA. V gave up 5 bases and J gave up 4 bases, with 17 bases separating them. The CDR3 is CSVLIRQPPYGYTF. CDR3 bases: TGCAGCGTTCTTATTCGACAGCCTCCCTATGGCTACACCTTC.

The chain carries TRBV11-2 and TRBJ1-2; 8 bases fit TRBD1. After removal of 0 bases from V and 4 bases from J, the junction contained 4 bases not matched to a gene. From germline, CDR1 is SGHAT and CDR2 FQNNGV. The CDR3 is 15 residues long. In DNA, the CDR3 is TGTGCCAGCAGCTTAGAGTTTACAGGGGGCTATGGCTACACCTTC. Its translation: CASSLEFTGGYGYTF.

This chain connects TRBV11-2 to TRBJ2-3; maybe TRBD2 (6 bases). Germline V lookup: CDR1 SGHAT, CDR2 FQNNGV. V gave up 2 bases and J gave up 11 bases, with 17 bases separating them. The CDR3 loop spans 14 amino acids. The CDR3 coding sequence is TGTGCCAGCAGCTTACCCCCCCCGTGGGGGGTGCAGTATTTT. Its protein is CASSLPPPWGVQYF.

The rearrangement uses TRBV10-3 and TRBJ1-3; D gene unclear. Trimming shortened V by 1 base and J by 0 bases, and 4 bases separated the two germline ends. CDR3 length: 14 residues. The germline gives CDR1 ENHRY, CDR2 SYGVKD. The CDR3 is CAISEFGSGNTIYF. CDR3 nucleotides: TGTGCCATCAGTGAGTTCGGCTCTGGAAACACCATATATTTT.

The chain carries TRBV5-6 and TRBJ1-6; 7 bases are shared with TRBD1. The V gene end was trimmed by 4 bases and the J gene end by 16 bases; junction bases not matched to a gene: 17. CDR3 size: 15 residues. Germline values: CDR1 SGHDT, CDR2 YYEEEE. The CDR3 nucleotides are TGTGCCAGCAGCCCGACAGGGCGTAGCAGTGAAGGGCTCCACTTT. It yields the protein CASSPTGRSSEGLHF.

This chain connects TRBV5-1 to TRBJ2-7; unclear D gene. The germline gives CDR1 SGHRS, CDR2 YFSETQ. Trimming removed 4 bases from V and 0 bases from J, with 11 bases in between. The CDR3 runs to 14 residues. Here the CDR3 DNA reads TGCGCCAGCAGCAGAGGACCAAGCTCCTACGAGCAGTACTTC. Protein product: CASSRGPSSYEQYF. Full variable domain (missing parts from reference TRBV5-1 and TRBJ2-7): KAGVTQTPRYLIKTRGQQVTLSCSPISGHRSVSWYQQTPGQGLQFLFEYFSETQRNKGNFPGRFSGRQFSNSRSEMNVSTLELGDSALYLCASSRGPSSYEQYFGPGTRLTVT.